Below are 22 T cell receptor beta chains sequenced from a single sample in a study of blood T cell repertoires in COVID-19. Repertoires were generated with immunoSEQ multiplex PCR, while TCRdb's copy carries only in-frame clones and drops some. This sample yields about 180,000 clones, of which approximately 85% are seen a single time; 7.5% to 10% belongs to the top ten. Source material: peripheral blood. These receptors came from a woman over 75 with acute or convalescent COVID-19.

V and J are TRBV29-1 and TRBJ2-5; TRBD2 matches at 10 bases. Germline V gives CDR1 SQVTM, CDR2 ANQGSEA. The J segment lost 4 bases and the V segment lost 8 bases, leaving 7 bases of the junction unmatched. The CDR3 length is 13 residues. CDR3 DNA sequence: TGCAGCCTGCGACTAGCGGGTGTAGAGACCCAGTACTTC. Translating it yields CSLRLAGVETQYF.

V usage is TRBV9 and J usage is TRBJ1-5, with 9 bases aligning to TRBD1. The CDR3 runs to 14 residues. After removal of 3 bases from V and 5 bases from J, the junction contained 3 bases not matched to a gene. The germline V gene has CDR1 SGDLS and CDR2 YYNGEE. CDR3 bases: TGTGCCAGCAGCGCCGGGACAGGGTATCAGCCCCAGCATTTT. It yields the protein CASSAGTGYQPQHF.

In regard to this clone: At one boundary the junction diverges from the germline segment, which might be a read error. CDR3 in DNA: TGTGCCAGCAGTTTAGCCCCGACAGGGGGCCCATTC. This codes for CASSLAPTGGPF. V gene TRBV12-3 or TRBV12-4 combines with J gene TRBJ1-2; 10 bases line up with TRBD1. CDR3 length: 12 amino acids.

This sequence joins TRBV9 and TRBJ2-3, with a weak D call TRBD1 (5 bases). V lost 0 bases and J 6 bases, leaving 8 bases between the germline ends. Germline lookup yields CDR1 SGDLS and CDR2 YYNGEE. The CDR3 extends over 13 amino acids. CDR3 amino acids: CASSVEGPDTQYF. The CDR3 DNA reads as TGTGCCAGCAGCGTAGAGGGGCCCGATACGCAGTATTTT.

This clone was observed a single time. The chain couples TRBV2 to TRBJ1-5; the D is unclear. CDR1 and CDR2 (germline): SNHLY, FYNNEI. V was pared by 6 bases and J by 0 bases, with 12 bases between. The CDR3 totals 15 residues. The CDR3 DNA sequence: TGTGCCAGCAGCACTTCCGGGTTTAGCAATCAGCCCCAGCATTTT. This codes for CASSTSGFSNQPQHF.

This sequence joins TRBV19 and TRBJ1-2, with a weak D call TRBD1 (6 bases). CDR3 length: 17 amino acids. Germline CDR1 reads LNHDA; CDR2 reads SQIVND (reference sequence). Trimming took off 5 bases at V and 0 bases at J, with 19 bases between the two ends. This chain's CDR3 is CASSPWTETLANYGYTF. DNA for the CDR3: TGTGCCAGTAGTCCCTGGACAGAGACGCTTGCTAACTATGGCTACACCTTC.

Here the CDR3 reads CASSFARGLNTEAFF. DNA for the CDR3: TGTGCCAGCAGTTTCGCCAGGGGGCTGAACACTGAAGCTTTCTTT. The rearrangement uses TRBV27 and TRBJ1-1; 8 bases map to TRBD1. Germline V CDR1 and CDR2: MNHEY, SMNVEV (reference sequence). V was clipped by 3 bases and J by 0 bases; unmatched bases: 3. The CDR3 has 15 residues.

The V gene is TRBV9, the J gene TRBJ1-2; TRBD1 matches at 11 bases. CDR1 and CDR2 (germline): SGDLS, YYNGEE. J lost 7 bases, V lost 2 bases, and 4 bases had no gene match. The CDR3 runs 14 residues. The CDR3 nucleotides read TGTGCCAGCAGCGTCGGACAGGGGGCGCTTGGCTACACCTTC. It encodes CASSVGQGALGYTF.

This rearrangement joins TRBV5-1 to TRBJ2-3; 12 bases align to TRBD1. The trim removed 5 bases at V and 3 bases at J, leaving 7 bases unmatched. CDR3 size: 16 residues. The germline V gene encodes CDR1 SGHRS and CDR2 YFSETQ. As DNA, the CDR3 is TGCGCCAGCAGGGTTCCGGGACAGGGGGCTACAGATACGCAGTATTTT. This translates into CASRVPGQGATDTQYF.

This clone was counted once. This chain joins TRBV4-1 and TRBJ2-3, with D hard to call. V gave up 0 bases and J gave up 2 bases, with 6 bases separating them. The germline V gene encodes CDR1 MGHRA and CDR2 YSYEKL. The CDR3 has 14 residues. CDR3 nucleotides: TGCGCCAGCAGCCAAGATCCGTCCACAGATACGCAGTATTTT. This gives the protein CASSQDPSTDTQYF.

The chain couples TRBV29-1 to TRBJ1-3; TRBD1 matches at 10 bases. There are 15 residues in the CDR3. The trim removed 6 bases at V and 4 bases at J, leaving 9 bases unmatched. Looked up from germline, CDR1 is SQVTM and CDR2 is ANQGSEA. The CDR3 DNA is TGCAGCGTGGGACCCGGGACAGGGGACGGAAACACCATATATTTT. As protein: CSVGPGTGDGNTIYF.

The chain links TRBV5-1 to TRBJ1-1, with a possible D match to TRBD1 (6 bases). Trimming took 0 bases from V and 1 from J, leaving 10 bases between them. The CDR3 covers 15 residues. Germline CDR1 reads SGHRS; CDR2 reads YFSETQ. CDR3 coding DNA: TGCGCCAGCAGCTTGGCCCCAGGGGCGAACACTGAAGCTTTCTTT. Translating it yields CASSLAPGANTEAFF.

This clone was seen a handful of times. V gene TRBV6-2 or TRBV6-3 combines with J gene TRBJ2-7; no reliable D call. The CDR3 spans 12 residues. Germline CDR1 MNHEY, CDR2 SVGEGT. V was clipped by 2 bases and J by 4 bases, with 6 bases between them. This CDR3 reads CASSYAEYEQYF. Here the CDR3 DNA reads TGTGCCAGCAGTTACGCGGAATACGAGCAGTACTTC.

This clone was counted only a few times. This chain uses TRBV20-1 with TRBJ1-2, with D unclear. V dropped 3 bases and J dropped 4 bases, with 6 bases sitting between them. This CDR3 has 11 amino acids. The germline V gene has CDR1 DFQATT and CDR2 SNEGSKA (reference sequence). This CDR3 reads CSASPLYGYTF. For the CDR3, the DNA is TGCAGTGCTAGCCCACTCTATGGCTACACCTTC.

CDR3 protein: CASSLSGGLVEKLFF. For the CDR3, the DNA is TGTGCCAGCAGCTTATCCGGGGGGCTAGTTGAAAAACTGTTTTTT. The V call is TRBV7-2, the J call TRBJ1-4; D possibly corresponds to TRBD1 (6 bases). Trimming took 2 bases from V and 7 from J, leaving 14 bases between them. CDR3 length: 15 amino acids. CDR1 and CDR2 (germline): SGHTA, FQGNSA.

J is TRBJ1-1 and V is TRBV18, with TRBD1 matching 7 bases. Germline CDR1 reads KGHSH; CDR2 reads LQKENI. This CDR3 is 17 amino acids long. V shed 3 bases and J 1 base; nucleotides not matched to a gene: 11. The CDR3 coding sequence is TGTGCCAGCTCACCCAAGACCCAGGGGGGCAGGAACACTGAAGCTTTCTTT. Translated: CASSPKTQGGRNTEAFF.

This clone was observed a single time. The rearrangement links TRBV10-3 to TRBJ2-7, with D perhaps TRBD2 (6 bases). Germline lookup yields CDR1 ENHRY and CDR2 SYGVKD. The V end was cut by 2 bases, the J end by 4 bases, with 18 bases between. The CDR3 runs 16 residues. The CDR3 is CAISEPGLAKPYEQYF. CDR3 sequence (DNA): TGTGCCATCAGTGAGCCGGGGCTAGCGAAGCCTTACGAGCAGTACTTC.

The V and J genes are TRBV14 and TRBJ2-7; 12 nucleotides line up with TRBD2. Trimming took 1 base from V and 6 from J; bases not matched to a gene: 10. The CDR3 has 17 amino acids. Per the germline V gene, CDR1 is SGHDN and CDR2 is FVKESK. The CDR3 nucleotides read TGTGCCAGCAGCCAAGGACTAGCGGGGGTCCTCCGAGGCGAGCAGTACTTC. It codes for CASSQGLAGVLRGEQYF.

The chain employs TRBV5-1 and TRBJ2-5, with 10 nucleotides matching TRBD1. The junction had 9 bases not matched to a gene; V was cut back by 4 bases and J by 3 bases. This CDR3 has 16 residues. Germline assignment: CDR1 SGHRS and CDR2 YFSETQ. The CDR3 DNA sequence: TGCGCCAGCAGCCCGGGGACAGGGGACTTTAAAGAGACCCAGTACTTC. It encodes CASSPGTGDFKETQYF.

The CDR3 spells CASSSATGMGSPLHF. DNA of the CDR3: TGTGCCAGCAGTTCGGCGACAGGGATGGGCTCACCCCTCCACTTT. This chain connects TRBV6-5 to TRBJ1-6; 7 nucleotides match TRBD1. The length of the CDR3 is 15 residues. Trimming cost V 4 bases and J 10 bases; bases outside gene matches: 10. Germline loops: CDR1 MNHEY, CDR2 SVGAGI.

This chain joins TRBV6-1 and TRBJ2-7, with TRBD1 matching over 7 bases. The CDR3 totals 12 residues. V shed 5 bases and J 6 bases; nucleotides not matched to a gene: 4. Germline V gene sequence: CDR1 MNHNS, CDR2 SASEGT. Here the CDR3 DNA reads TGTGCCAGCAGTTCCACAGGGGTCGAGCAGTACTTC. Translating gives CASSSTGVEQYF.

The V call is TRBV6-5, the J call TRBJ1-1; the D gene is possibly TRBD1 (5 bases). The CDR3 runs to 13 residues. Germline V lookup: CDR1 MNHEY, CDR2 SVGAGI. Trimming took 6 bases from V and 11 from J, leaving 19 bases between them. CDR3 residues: CASSLQGLRGAFF. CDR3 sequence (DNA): TGTGCCAGCAGCCTCCAGGGACTTCGGGGGGCTTTCTTT.